Listed here are 9 T cell receptor beta chains from one sample, sequenced in a study of CD8+ T cells in alopecia areata. It was cDNA, reverse transcribed from extracted RNA, that served as the sequencing template. Clones were read by immunoSEQ multiplex PCR, and TCRdb kept only the in-frame ones, dropping some. The sample includes approximately 140,000 clones, around four fifths of them seen just once. Described treatment: oral pan-JAK inhibitor, 5-10 mg twice daily. The specimen was CD8+ T cells sorted from blood, collected at week 4, from a patient treated with tofacitinib. All receptors derive from a human donor with alopecia areata.

The chain couples TRBV19 to TRBJ1-1; unclear D gene. Per the germline V gene, CDR1 is LNHDA and CDR2 is SQIVND (reference sequence). Trimming left V 11 bases short and J 3 bases short, with 10 bases between. This CDR3 comprises 11 residues. The CDR3 sequence: CACGRYTEAFF. The CDR3, as DNA: TGTGCCTGCGGGAGGTACACTGAAGCTTTCTTT.

This clone was picked up one time. This chain joins TRBV29-1 and TRBJ2-3; 9 nucleotides agree with TRBD2. Germline CDR1 reads SQVTM; CDR2 reads ANQGSEA. This CDR3 contains 15 residues. The trim removed 7 bases at V and 5 bases at J, leaving 13 bases unmatched. As DNA, the CDR3 is TGCAGCGCTGCGGGGGCAGCGGGGGGCCTAGATACGCAGTATTTT. Encoded protein: CSAAGAAGGLDTQYF.

This clone was recorded a few times. The chain joins TRBV7-9 to TRBJ2-5; weak D call: TRBD2 (7 bases). The CDR3 extends over 14 amino acids. V was trimmed by 2 bases and J by 4 bases, leaving 11 bases between them. Germline V gene sequence: CDR1 SEHNR, CDR2 FQNEAQ (reference sequence). CDR3 region: CASSLTGGRETQYF. CDR3 DNA: TGTGCCAGCAGCTTAACGGGGGGCCGAGAGACCCAGTACTTC.

J is TRBJ1-6 and V is TRBV27; tentatively, D is TRBD1 (5 bases). The germline CDR1 and CDR2 sequences are MNHEY and SMNVEV (reference sequence). This CDR3 comprises 15 residues. Between the trimmed V and J ends, which lost 5 bases and 7 bases, there was a span of 15 bases. CDR3 region: CASSVGGWGNSPLHF. The CDR3 nucleotides read TGTGCCAGCAGTGTGGGGGGTTGGGGCAATTCACCCCTCCACTTT.

The genes are TRBV6-4 and TRBJ2-7, with D unresolved. Germline V gene lookup returns CDR1 MRHNA and CDR2 SNTAGT. Deletions cut 6 bases from V and 6 bases from J, with 15 bases between. The CDR3 is 13 residues long. CDR3 sequence reads: CASRSSPYREQYF. The CDR3 nucleotides are TGTGCCAGCAGGTCGAGCCCTTATCGCGAGCAGTACTTC.

Note on this clone: The junction does not match germline at one end; this may be a read error. The chain carries TRBV13 and TRBJ2-7, with unresolved D. The CDR3 is 13 amino acids. Per germline, CDR1 PRHDT and CDR2 FYEKMQ (reference sequence). The CDR3 DNA is TGTGCCAGCAGCTTAGGTCGGTCCTATGAGCAGTACTTC. Its translation: CASSLGRSYEQYF.

The rearrangement uses TRBV29-1 and TRBJ2-7, with 9 bases that match TRBD1. V lost 1 base, J lost 7 bases, and 5 bases stayed unmatched. In germline, CDR1 is SQVTM, CDR2 ANQGSEA. This CDR3 region has 13 residues. CDR3: CSVEAGTGREQYF. CDR3 in DNA: TGCAGCGTTGAAGCCGGGACAGGGCGAGAGCAGTACTTC.

The rearrangement joins TRBV11-2 to TRBJ1-1; TRBD1 is a possible D gene (6 bases). CDR3 length: 14 amino acids. Germline values: CDR1 SGHAT, CDR2 FQNNGV. V was trimmed by 5 bases and J by 6 bases, leaving 16 bases between them. The CDR3 here is CASSLQTGASEAFF. The CDR3 DNA follows: TGTGCCAGCAGCCTCCAGACAGGAGCTTCTGAAGCTTTCTTT.

The chain joins TRBV29-1 to TRBJ2-1; a possible D gene is TRBD2 (7 bases). Germline V gene data show CDR1 as SQVTM and CDR2 as ANQGSEA. Trimming pared 7 bases from V and 5 bases from J, leaving 21 bases between. This CDR3 is built from 15 residues. The DNA for the CDR3 is TGCAGCGCCCGAGGGGGGGAGTGGAGAAACAATGAGCAGTTCTTC. Translated: CSARGGEWRNNEQFF.